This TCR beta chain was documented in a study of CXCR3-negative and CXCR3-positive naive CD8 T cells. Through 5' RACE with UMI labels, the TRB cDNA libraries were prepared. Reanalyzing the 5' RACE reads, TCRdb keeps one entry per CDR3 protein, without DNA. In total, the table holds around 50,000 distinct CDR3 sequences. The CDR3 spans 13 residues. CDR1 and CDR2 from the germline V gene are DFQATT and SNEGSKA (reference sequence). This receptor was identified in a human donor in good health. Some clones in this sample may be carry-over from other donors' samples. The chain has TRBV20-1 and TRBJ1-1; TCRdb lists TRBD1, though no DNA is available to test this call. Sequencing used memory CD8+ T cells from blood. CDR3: CSARGTGISEAFF.